These 11 T cell receptor beta chains originate from one sample sequenced in a study of blood T cell repertoires in COVID-19 (dated by TCRdb to the early 2020s). The library relied on the immunoSEQ multiplex PCR assay. TCRdb obtained this table from immuneACCESS and retained in-frame rearrangements with V and J assigned. These tables miss some clones; where compared with another copy, unresolved V genes account for less than half of the shortfall, and the remainder is unexplained. This sample is represented by 250,000 or so clones; approximately 90% of them were singletons. The leading ten clones occupy about 4% of the sample. Sequencing was done on a sample of PBMCs or T cells enriched from blood (not recorded which). Receptor source: a woman aged 30 to 39 with acute COVID-19.

This chain uses TRBV6-5 with TRBJ1-2; D gene uncertain. V was pared by 6 bases and J by 4 bases, with 9 bases between. The CDR3 covers 12 residues. Germline values: CDR1 MNHEY, CDR2 SVGAGI. The CDR3 protein is CASRDGIYGYTF. The DNA of the CDR3 is TGTGCCAGCAGGGACGGGATCTATGGCTACACCTTC.

The chain recombines TRBV4-1 with TRBJ1-6; TRBD1 matches 9 bases. Germline V gene sequence: CDR1 MGHRA, CDR2 YSYEKL. The CDR3 totals 17 residues. V was clipped by 0 bases and J by 8 bases; unmatched bases: 8. The CDR3 here is CASSQEPRTGVDSPLHF. CDR3 nucleotide sequence: TGCGCCAGCAGCCAAGAGCCCCGGACAGGGGTGGATTCACCCCTCCACTTT.

J is TRBJ1-1 and V is TRBV10-1; perhaps TRBD1 as D (5 bases). Germline CDR1 reads WNHNN; CDR2 reads SYGVQD (reference sequence). CDR3 length: 13 amino acids. Between the trimmed V and J ends, which lost 3 bases and 5 bases, there was a span of 10 bases. This CDR3 is CASSEGRGTEAFF. CDR3 sequence (DNA): TGCGCCAGCAGTGAAGGAAGGGGAACTGAAGCTTTCTTT.

The rearrangement joins TRBV10-3 to TRBJ2-1; the D gene is possibly TRBD2 (5 bases). The CDR3 length is 15 residues. Trimming stripped 10 bases from V and 3 bases from J, with 19 bases between. Germline lookup yields CDR1 ENHRY and CDR2 SYGVKD. The CDR3 here is CATKEDLADYNEQFF. CDR3 DNA: TGTGCCACCAAAGAGGACTTAGCTGACTACAATGAGCAGTTCTTC.

V and J are TRBV5-1 and TRBJ1-4, with D uncertain. The CDR3 contains 15 residues. Deletions cut 4 bases from V and 6 bases from J, with 16 bases between. Germline V CDR1 and CDR2: SGHRS, YFSETQ. The CDR3 is CASSPTGSTDEKLFF. DNA for the CDR3: TGCGCCAGCAGCCCCACCGGGTCGACGGATGAAAAACTGTTTTTT.

This clone was counted between two and nine times. At one boundary the junction diverges from the germline segment, which might be a read error. The rearrangement joins TRBV27 to TRBJ2-7; 8 nucleotides line up with TRBD1. Germline V CDR1 and CDR2: MNHEY, SMNVEV (reference sequence). The CDR3 covers 14 residues. CDR3 bases: TGTGCCAGCAGCCAAACCCCCACAGGGGGGACTCCTAACTTC. It yields the protein CASSQTPTGGTPNF.

The chain combines TRBV3-1 (or the pseudogene TRBV3-2) with TRBJ1-1, with TRBD1 as a possible D gene (5 bases). The ends were cut back, 5 bases at V and 7 bases at J, with 11 bases in the middle. Germline-derived CDR1 and CDR2 are LGHDT and YNNKEL (reference sequence). The CDR3 is 12 residues long. CDR3 coding DNA: TGTGCCAGCAGCTATGACCAGGGTGAAGCTTTCTTT. Its protein product is CASSYDQGEAFF.

The V call is TRBV28, the J call TRBJ2-2, with TRBD1 matching over 8 bases. The J segment lost 2 bases and the V segment lost 5 bases, leaving 10 bases of the junction unmatched. Germline V gene lookup returns CDR1 MDHEN and CDR2 SYDVKM. CDR3 length: 17 amino acids. The CDR3 is CASSPHRTGTNTGELFF. The CDR3 region has the DNA TGTGCCAGCAGTCCCCACCGGACAGGGACTAACACCGGGGAGCTGTTTTTT. Drawing the rest from reference TRBV28 and TRBJ2-2, the complete variable domain is DVKVTQSSRYLVKRTGEKVFLECVQDMDHENMFWYRQDPGLGLRLIYFSYDVKMKEKGDIPEGYSVSREKKERFSLILESASTNQTSMYLCASSPHRTGTNTGELFFGEGSRLTVL.

The J gene is TRBJ1-6, the V gene TRBV5-6; D unresolved. The CDR3 loop spans 16 amino acids. Trimming took off 3 bases at V and 3 bases at J, with 13 bases between the two ends. The germline gives CDR1 SGHDT, CDR2 YYEEEE. CDR3 protein: CASSSINSFYNSPLHF. CDR3 DNA sequence: TGTGCCAGCAGCTCCATAAACAGCTTCTATAATTCACCCCTCCACTTT. Supplemented by reference TRBV5-6 and TRBJ1-6, the full variable domain reads DAGVTQSPTHLIKTRGQQVTLRCSPKSGHDTVSWYQQALGQGPQFIFQYYEEEERQRGNFPDRFSGHQFPNYSSELNVNALLLGDSALYLCASSSINSFYNSPLHFGNGTRLTVT.

The chain links TRBV6-5 to TRBJ2-3; D ambiguous. Germline V gene data show CDR1 as MNHEY and CDR2 as SVGAGI. V lost 0 bases and J 2 bases, leaving 9 bases between the germline ends. The CDR3 has 15 amino acids. The CDR3 here is CASSYSSLSTDTQYF. DNA for the CDR3: TGTGCCAGCAGTTACTCATCGCTATCCACAGATACGCAGTATTTT.

The rearrangement uses TRBV6-5 and TRBJ2-3, with 8 bases matching TRBD2. CDR1 and CDR2 from the germline V gene are MNHEY and SVGAGI. CDR3 length: 13 amino acids. J lost 4 bases, V lost 6 bases, and 3 bases had no gene match. The CDR3 region is CASRGLVADTQYF. CDR3 nucleotide sequence: TGTGCCAGCAGGGGACTAGTCGCAGATACGCAGTATTTT.